The 29 T cell receptor beta chains given below trace back to one sample, sequenced in a study of blood T cell repertoires in COVID-19. Sequencing used immunoSEQ multiplex PCR; TCRdb keeps in-frame clones, though not all of them. The repertoire consists of over 80,000 clones, with about 87% occurring once and the leading ten covering nearly 20%. Sequenced material: peripheral blood. Source of these receptors: a human donor in a cohort sampled during active COVID-19.

This clone was picked up one time. V and J are TRBV2 and TRBJ1-1, with no clear D. The germline V and J ends were trimmed by 0 bases and 6 bases, with 11 bases remaining between them. The CDR3 contains 14 residues. Germline CDR1 and CDR2: SNHLY and FYNNEI. The DNA for the CDR3 is TGTGCCAGCAGTGAAGCGTCGGGGTGGGCTGAAGCTTTCTTT. This gives the protein CASSEASGWAEAFF.

The rearrangement uses TRBV2 and TRBJ2-5; 10 positions match TRBD2. The CDR3 sequence is 15 residues long. Germline assignment: CDR1 SNHLY and CDR2 FYNNEI. Trimming at V came to 2 bases and at J to 4 bases, leaving 4 bases not matched to a gene. The CDR3 sequence is CASSELAGGGETQYF. CDR3 in DNA: TGTGCCAGCAGTGAATTAGCGGGAGGCGGAGAGACCCAGTACTTC. Full variable domain (rest looked up from reference TRBV2 and TRBJ2-5): EPEVTQTPSHQVTQMGQEVILRCVPISNHLYFYWYRQILGQKVEFLVSFYNNEISEKSEIFDDQFSVERPDGSNFTLKIRSTKLEDSAMYFCASSELAGGGETQYFGPGTRLLVL.

The V call is TRBV3-1 (or the pseudogene TRBV3-2), the J call TRBJ2-3; TRBD1 matches 8 bases. J was trimmed by 2 bases and V by 3 bases; bases with no gene match: 7. Per the germline V gene, CDR1 is LGHDT and CDR2 is YNNKEL (reference sequence). CDR3 length: 16 residues. CDR3: CASSHQGALDTDTQYF. The DNA for the CDR3 is TGTGCCAGCAGCCACCAGGGGGCCCTCGACACAGATACGCAGTATTTT.

This sequence joins TRBV7-3 and TRBJ1-2; D perhaps matches TRBD1 (6 bases). V lost 1 base, J lost 1 base, and 13 bases lay in between. Germline assignment: CDR1 SGHTA and CDR2 FQGTGA. The CDR3 covers 16 residues. The CDR3 DNA follows: TGTGCCAGCAGCTTAAAGCTCTGGGGGCTTAACTATGGCTACACCTTC. It is translated as CASSLKLWGLNYGYTF.

The chain uses TRBV19 and TRBJ2-1, with D possibly TRBD1 on 5 matching bases. The CDR3 has 15 amino acids. Trimming removed 3 bases from V and 5 bases from J, with 14 bases in between. Germline values: CDR1 LNHDA, CDR2 SQIVND (reference sequence). The chain's CDR3 is CASSIGGAPHNEQFF. The CDR3 DNA reads as TGTGCCAGTAGTATCGGTGGGGCTCCTCACAATGAGCAGTTCTTC.

The J gene is TRBJ2-3, the V gene TRBV29-1, with D unresolved. CDR1 and CDR2 from the germline V gene are SQVTM and ANQGSEA. The CDR3 is 14 amino acids. Trimming cost V 4 bases and J 6 bases, with 17 bases left between them. CDR3 nucleotide sequence: TGCAGCGTTGCCCAATCGACCCAGGCGGATACGCAGTATTTT. As protein: CSVAQSTQADTQYF.

The chain has TRBV6-5 and TRBJ2-5; 10 bases match TRBD2. The CDR3 loop spans 14 amino acids. V was clipped by 4 bases and J by 5 bases; unmatched bases: 4. CDR1 is MNHEY and CDR2 is SVGAGI in the germline V gene. CDR3 sequence: CASSSSGRYETQYF. The CDR3 coding sequence is TGTGCCAGCAGTTCTAGCGGGAGATACGAGACCCAGTACTTC.

The gene calls are TRBV12-3 or TRBV12-4 and TRBJ2-3; TRBD2 aligns across 8 bases. V lost 8 bases to trimming and J lost 4 bases; unmatched junction nucleotides: 5. This CDR3 is built from 13 residues. The CDR3 protein is CASGLAGPDTQYF. DNA of the CDR3: TGTGCCAGCGGCCTAGCGGGCCCAGATACGCAGTATTTT.

The V and J genes are TRBV16 and TRBJ1-6, with D hard to call. With 0 bases removed from V and 0 bases from J, the gap between germline ends came to 9 bases. Germline CDR1 and CDR2: KGHSY and FQNENV. The CDR3 extends over 17 amino acids. The CDR3 sequence is CASSQSPGFSYNSPLHF. The CDR3 nucleotides read TGTGCCAGCAGCCAATCCCCGGGGTTCTCCTATAATTCACCCCTCCACTTT.

The chain joins TRBV5-4 to TRBJ2-7; TRBD2 aligns across 9 bases. J was trimmed by 3 bases and V by 4 bases; bases with no gene match: 8. This CDR3 contains 15 residues. Germline assignment: CDR1 SGHNT and CDR2 YYREEE (reference sequence). The CDR3 sequence is CASSPGLAGVYEQYF. CDR3 sequence (DNA): TGTGCCAGCAGCCCCGGATTAGCGGGAGTCTACGAGCAGTACTTC.

The chain combines TRBV18 with TRBJ2-7; the D is unclear. Between the trimmed V and J ends, which lost 0 bases and 3 bases, there was a span of 9 bases. The germline V gene has CDR1 KGHSH and CDR2 LQKENI. The CDR3 totals 14 residues. CDR3 in DNA: TGTGCCAGCTCACCACCAAACAACGACTACGAGCAGTACTTC. It encodes CASSPPNNDYEQYF. The entire variable domain, with the rest obtained from reference TRBV18 and TRBJ2-7, is as follows: NAGVMQNPRHLVRRRGQEARLRCSPMKGHSHVYWYRQLPEEGLKFMVYLQKENIIDESGMPKERFSAEFPKEGPSILRIQQVVRGDSAAYFCASSPPNNDYEQYFGPGTRLTVT.

The V and J genes are TRBV5-4 and TRBJ2-3; 9 bases align to TRBD2. The germline V gene encodes CDR1 SGHNT and CDR2 YYREEE (reference sequence). The CDR3 is 16 residues long. V lost 2 bases and J lost 0; bases outside the gene matches: 4. The CDR3 nucleotides are TGTGCCAGCAGCTTAAGACTAGCGGTTAGCACAGATACGCAGTATTTT. This sequence encodes CASSLRLAVSTDTQYF.

The chain recombines TRBV24-1 with TRBJ2-3; the D gene is possibly TRBD2 (6 bases). Germline V CDR1 and CDR2: KGHDR, SFDVKD. V shed 4 bases and J shed 2 bases, with 15 bases lying between them. The CDR3 runs to 16 residues. The DNA of the CDR3 is TGTGCCACCAGTGACCCCCTCGGGGGAGCCACAGATACGCAGTATTTT. This codes for CATSDPLGGATDTQYF.

The chain recombines TRBV29-1 with TRBJ2-2, with 14 bases identical to TRBD2. Germline loops: CDR1 SQVTM, CDR2 ANQGSEA. Germline trimming cut 5 bases from V and 7 bases from J; bases unmatched to any gene: 12. This CDR3 comprises 17 residues. DNA for the CDR3: TGCAGCGTTACGGGACTAGCGGGAGACCGTGCTAGCGGGGAGCTGTTTTTT. Its protein is CSVTGLAGDRASGELFF.

The gene calls are TRBV9 and TRBJ1-2, with D maybe TRBD1 (5 bases). This CDR3 has 15 amino acids. Per the germline V gene, CDR1 is SGDLS and CDR2 is YYNGEE. Deletions cut 0 bases from V and 4 bases from J, with 13 bases between. CDR3 sequence: CASSVGAGPAYGYTF. For the CDR3, the DNA is TGTGCCAGCAGCGTAGGCGCAGGGCCCGCCTATGGCTACACCTTC.

Of note for this clone: Other DNA sequences in the same sample also yield this CDR3. The V and J genes are TRBV7-9 and TRBJ1-1; D gene ambiguous. Germline V gives CDR1 SEHNR, CDR2 FQNEAQ (reference sequence). Trimming took off 2 bases at V and 2 bases at J, with 6 bases between the two ends. The CDR3 runs to 13 residues. CDR3 sequence: CASSLSGNTEAFF. Written as DNA, the CDR3 is TGTGCCAGCAGCTTATCAGGAAACACTGAAGCTTTCTTT.

The chain carries TRBV3-1 (or the pseudogene TRBV3-2) and TRBJ2-7, with 7 bases identical to TRBD1. J was trimmed by 3 bases and V by 0 bases; bases with no gene match: 8. The CDR3 loop spans 16 amino acids. CDR1 and CDR2 from the germline V gene are LGHDT and YNNKEL (reference sequence). CDR3 sequence (DNA): TGTGCCAGCAGCCAAGACCCCGGGACAGTGATCTACGAGCAGTACTTC. Translated: CASSQDPGTVIYEQYF.

This clone has a single count. V and J are TRBV2 and TRBJ1-4; unclear D gene. Per the germline V gene, CDR1 is SNHLY and CDR2 is FYNNEI. V gave up 7 bases and J gave up 5 bases, with 14 bases separating them. This CDR3 spans 14 amino acids. CDR3 DNA: TGTGCCAGCACCCCGGGGTGGGGAAATGAAAAACTGTTTTTT. Translation gives CASTPGWGNEKLFF.

J is TRBJ2-7 and V is TRBV3-1 (or the pseudogene TRBV3-2); D is perhaps TRBD1 (5 bases). Germline values: CDR1 LGHDT, CDR2 YNNKEL (reference sequence). Trimming cost V 5 bases and J 6 bases, with 11 bases left between them. The CDR3 totals 12 residues. The CDR3 is CASSDPGSEQYF. The CDR3 DNA reads as TGTGCCAGCAGCGATCCAGGGTCCGAGCAGTACTTC.

V and J are TRBV5-8 and TRBJ1-2; TRBD1 aligns across 9 bases. The CDR3 extends over 16 amino acids. The germline gives CDR1 SGHTS, CDR2 YDEGEE. J gave up 6 bases and V 1 base, and 10 bases lay outside the gene matches. The CDR3 sequence is CASSLTPPGQGHGYTF. The CDR3 DNA is TGTGCCAGCAGCTTGACTCCACCGGGACAGGGACATGGCTACACCTTC. Complete variable domain (other parts from reference TRBV5-8 and TRBJ1-2): EAGVTQSPTHLIKTRGQQATLRCSPISGHTSVYWYQQALGLGLQFLLWYDEGEERNRGNFPPRFSGRQFPNYSSELNVNALELEDSALYLCASSLTPPGQGHGYTFGSGTRLTVV.

V is TRBV28 and J is TRBJ1-2; D unclear. The CDR3 has 12 residues. Germline V gives CDR1 MDHEN, CDR2 SYDVKM. V lost 1 base and J lost 5, with 5 bases in between. CDR3 coding DNA: TGTGCCAGCAGTTTATTTTATTATGGCTACACCTTC. This gives the protein CASSLFYYGYTF.

This chain uses TRBV14 with TRBJ2-7; 8 positions agree with TRBD2. The CDR3 loop spans 15 amino acids. V shed 4 bases and J 6 bases; nucleotides not matched to a gene: 11. The V gene's germline CDR1 is SGHDN and CDR2 FVKESK. The CDR3 spells CASSPQGLVGGEQYF. CDR3 nucleotide sequence: TGTGCCAGCAGCCCGCAGGGACTAGTAGGGGGCGAGCAGTACTTC.

This chain links TRBV15 with TRBJ1-6; D remains ambiguous. Trimming removed 3 bases from V and 0 bases from J, with 12 bases in between. There are 17 residues in the CDR3. Germline V gene data show CDR1 as LNHNV and CDR2 as YYDKDF (reference sequence). DNA for the CDR3: TGTGCCACCAGCAGGGATACGGGGAGCTCCTATAATTCACCCCTCCACTTT. Its protein is CATSRDTGSSYNSPLHF.

This chain links TRBV7-8 with TRBJ2-7, with 7 positions matching TRBD2. V lost 1 base to trimming and J lost 5 bases; unmatched junction nucleotides: 8. The CDR3 spans 15 residues. Germline CDR1 and CDR2: SGHVS and FQNEAQ. The CDR3 DNA follows: TGTGCCAGCAGCTTAGGGAAGCGGGAATACGACGAGCAGTACTTC. The encoded protein is CASSLGKREYDEQYF.

This sequence joins TRBV19 and TRBJ1-1; TRBD1 matches at 7 bases. Looked up from germline, CDR1 is LNHDA and CDR2 is SQIVND (reference sequence). This CDR3 region has 14 residues. Germline trimming cut 5 bases from V and 1 base from J; bases unmatched to any gene: 4. The CDR3 loop reads CASSWTGQNTEAFF. In DNA, the CDR3 is TGTGCCAGTAGTTGGACAGGACAGAACACTGAAGCTTTCTTT.

The chain combines TRBV6-5 with TRBJ2-7, with 10 bases matching TRBD2. V shed 6 bases, J shed 3 bases, and the junction held 5 bases outside the gene matches. Germline V gene sequence: CDR1 MNHEY, CDR2 SVGAGI. This CDR3 region has 14 residues. The CDR3 DNA is TGTGCCAGCAGCCGGACTAGCGGATTCTACGAGCAGTACTTC. Translating gives CASSRTSGFYEQYF.

This chain connects TRBV19 to TRBJ2-1, with 8 positions matching TRBD2. Looked up from germline, CDR1 is LNHDA and CDR2 is SQIVND (reference sequence). Trimming took 5 bases from V and 3 from J; bases not matched to a gene: 6. The CDR3 covers 15 residues. CDR3 in amino acids: CASSAHGGGYNEQFF. The CDR3 nucleotides read TGTGCCAGTAGTGCCCACGGGGGGGGCTACAATGAGCAGTTCTTC.

The V and J genes are TRBV6-6 and TRBJ2-3, with 7 bases lining up with TRBD1. Trimming took 6 bases from V and 0 from J; bases not matched to a gene: 9. The CDR3 length is 16 residues. Germline lookup yields CDR1 MNHNY and CDR2 SVGAGI (reference sequence). The CDR3 is CASSSYRGYSTDTQYF. DNA for the CDR3: TGTGCCAGCAGCAGTTACAGGGGATATAGCACAGATACGCAGTATTTT.

The chain joins TRBV10-3 to TRBJ1-1; 9 bases align to TRBD1. The CDR3 covers 14 residues. After removal of 6 bases from V and 3 bases from J, the junction contained 5 bases not matched to a gene. Germline V gene data show CDR1 as ENHRY and CDR2 as SYGVKD. DNA of the CDR3: TGTGCCATCAGGAGGACAGGGGAGGACACTGAAGCTTTCTTT. Protein sequence: CAIRRTGEDTEAFF.